This TCR beta chain was retrieved from a study of blood T cell repertoires in COVID-19. Study-level information: Donors in the United States, Italy and Spain gave samples during acute or convalescent COVID-19. T cells, B-cell-depleted T cells, or PBMCs provided the cDNA or gDNA that served as material.

This clone was counted a few times. The CDR3 contains 14 residues. Looked up from germline, CDR1 is LNHDA and CDR2 is SQIVND (reference sequence). Trimming removed 2 bases from V and 0 bases from J, with 7 bases in between. As processed by the authors: Reference gene primer amplification gave nucleated cell count estimates. The repertoire was sequenced with immunoSEQ multiplex PCR; TCRdb's copy has only in-frame clones and lacks some. V and J calls and clone size are as listed in that table; D and trimming were resolved from the DNA. The profile shows about 200,000 clones, 65% to 85% of them singletons.

This TCR was recovered from a woman older than 75 with acute or convalescent COVID-19. Sequencing was performed on peripheral blood. The rearrangement joins TRBV19 to TRBJ1-2; D not resolved. CDR3 sequence: CASSIPPANYGYTF. CDR3 nucleotides: TGTGCCAGTAGTATACCCCCGGCTAACTATGGCTACACCTTC.